These 28 T cell receptor beta chains share one sample of origin, sequenced in a study of T cell responses to AZD1222 COVID-19 vaccine (dated by TCRdb to the early 2020s). The library relied on the immunoSEQ multiplex PCR assay. The immuneACCESS repertoire file appears here via TCRdb, limited to in-frame rearrangements. These files lack a portion of the clones; in checked studies, under half of the deficit traces to unresolved V genes, and the cause of the others is not known. This sample lists around 130,000 clones; 70% to 90% were detected once. Jointly, the top ten make up about 9.5% of the sample. The sample's time point label, decoded: about 28 days (+/-7) after the second vaccine dose. The specimen comprised peripheral blood, sampled 28 days after the second AZD1222 dose. These receptors originate from an adult who received the AZD1222 COVID-19 vaccine.

The V gene is TRBV2, the J gene TRBJ1-2; TRBD1 matches 7 bases. The V segment lost 8 bases and the J segment 2 bases; nucleotides outside the gene matches: 11. From germline, CDR1 is SNHLY and CDR2 FYNNEI. This CDR3 region has 15 residues. The DNA for the CDR3 is TGTGCCAGCGGACTGGGGGGGACAGTGAACTATGGCTACACCTTC. This sequence encodes CASGLGGTVNYGYTF.

V is TRBV5-1 and J is TRBJ2-3, with D tentatively TRBD2 (6 bases). The CDR3 sequence is 15 residues long. Germline V gene sequence: CDR1 SGHRS, CDR2 YFSETQ. Trimming stripped 1 base from V and 4 bases from J, with 13 bases between. DNA of the CDR3: TGCGCCAGCAGCTTGAGGGGAAGGGAGGCAGATACGCAGTATTTT. Its translation is CASSLRGREADTQYF.

The CDR3 here is CASSPVAGFHEQYF. For the CDR3, the DNA is TGTGCCAGTAGTCCGGTGGCAGGGTTTCACGAGCAGTACTTC. The chain is built from TRBV19 and TRBJ2-7; tentatively, D is TRBD1 (5 bases). With 5 bases removed from V and 5 bases from J, the gap between germline ends came to 16 bases. Germline V gives CDR1 LNHDA, CDR2 SQIVND (reference sequence). The CDR3 runs to 14 residues.

As regards this clone: At the DNA level, this CDR3 is encoded by other sequences in the same sample as well. This chain links TRBV30 with TRBJ1-1; D is undetermined. This CDR3 contains 14 residues. Trimming pared 0 bases from V and 2 bases from J, leaving 10 bases between. The germline V gene has CDR1 GTSNPN and CDR2 SVGIG (reference sequence). This chain's CDR3 is CAWSVTRLNTEAFF. The CDR3 DNA is TGTGCCTGGAGTGTAACCAGGCTCAACACTGAAGCTTTCTTT.

The chain recombines TRBV5-8 with TRBJ1-1; D perhaps matches TRBD1 (5 bases). This CDR3 has 15 amino acids. Trimming removed 2 bases at V and 4 bases at J, with 15 bases between. The germline gives CDR1 SGHTS, CDR2 YDEGEE. As DNA, the CDR3 is TGTGCCAGCAGCTTTTATTCCGGAGGGGTCACTGAAGCTTTCTTT. This gives the protein CASSFYSGGVTEAFF.

Comments on this clone: Distinct nucleotide sequences in the sample also encode this CDR3. The chain recombines TRBV27 with TRBJ1-1; D is ambiguous. Deletions cut 3 bases from V and 4 bases from J, with 3 bases between. The CDR3 has 11 amino acids. Per the germline V gene, CDR1 is MNHEY and CDR2 is SMNVEV (reference sequence). For the CDR3, the DNA is TGTGCCAGCAGTTTTGGCACTGAAGCTTTCTTT. Protein: CASSFGTEAFF.

This chain links TRBV18 with TRBJ2-7, with 7 bases lining up with TRBD2. Per germline, CDR1 KGHSH and CDR2 LQKENI. The CDR3 covers 13 residues. The ends lost 6 bases at V and 2 bases at J; junction bases unmatched: 4. CDR3 protein: CASSALAPYEQYF. CDR3 nucleotide sequence: TGTGCCAGCTCGGCACTAGCGCCCTACGAGCAGTACTTC. The complete variable domain, with remaining parts taken from reference TRBV18 and TRBJ2-7, reads NAGVMQNPRHLVRRRGQEARLRCSPMKGHSHVYWYRQLPEEGLKFMVYLQKENIIDESGMPKERFSAEFPKEGPSILRIQQVVRGDSAAYFCASSALAPYEQYFGPGTRLTVT.

The V call is TRBV5-4, the J call TRBJ2-7; a possible D gene is TRBD1 (5 bases). The CDR3 spans 15 residues. CDR1 SGHNT and CDR2 YYREEE come from the germline V gene (reference sequence). Trimming removed 2 bases at V and 6 bases at J, with 18 bases between. The CDR3 sequence is CASSFPTGTGGEQYF. DNA of the CDR3: TGTGCCAGCAGCTTTCCAACAGGAACCGGCGGCGAGCAGTACTTC.

The genes are TRBV5-4 and TRBJ1-2, with D tentatively TRBD1 (5 bases). Germline V gives CDR1 SGHNT, CDR2 YYREEE (reference sequence). This CDR3 has 16 amino acids. The V gene lost 0 bases and the J gene lost 4 bases, with 16 bases spanning the gap. In DNA, the CDR3 is TGTGCCAGCAGCTTGGCCGGGGGACGGCAGGGCTATGGCTACACCTTC. This encodes CASSLAGGRQGYGYTF.

The chain recombines TRBV14 with TRBJ2-7; D is unresolved. CDR3 size: 13 residues. The germline V and J ends were trimmed by 4 bases and 3 bases, with 10 bases remaining between them. CDR1 and CDR2 (germline): SGHDN, FVKESK. The CDR3 region is CASSPQLLYEQYF. CDR3 DNA sequence: TGTGCCAGCAGCCCACAGCTCCTCTACGAGCAGTACTTC.

The genes are TRBV11-2 and TRBJ2-2; D remains unclear. This CDR3 has 17 amino acids. V lost 3 bases to trimming and J lost 1 base, with 15 bases between them. Germline values: CDR1 SGHAT, CDR2 FQNNGV. The DNA for the CDR3 is TGTGCCAGCAGCTTCAGTGGGCACGGGCAGAACACCGGGGAGCTGTTTTTT. It yields the protein CASSFSGHGQNTGELFF.

The rearrangement uses TRBV27 and TRBJ1-2; tentative D call: TRBD1 (6 bases). The CDR3 is 16 amino acids. Germline values: CDR1 MNHEY, CDR2 SMNVEV (reference sequence). Trimming removed 3 bases from V and 1 base from J, with 15 bases in between. CDR3 sequence: CASSFSTGQINYGYTF. DNA for the CDR3: TGTGCCAGCAGTTTTTCTACGGGACAAATTAACTATGGCTACACCTTC.

The V and J genes are TRBV7-2 and TRBJ2-2, with D perhaps TRBD2 (6 bases). Germline V gene sequence: CDR1 SGHTA, CDR2 FQGNSA. The CDR3 loop spans 16 amino acids. Trimming removed 3 bases from V and 6 bases from J, with 17 bases in between. The CDR3 protein is CASSLRGSVGAGELFF. In DNA, the CDR3 is TGTGCCAGCAGCTTGCGGGGATCGGTAGGCGCCGGGGAGCTGTTTTTT.

The chain links TRBV5-1 to TRBJ2-1; 10 bases agree with TRBD2. CDR3 length equals 18 residues. Trimming at V came to 0 bases and at J to 3 bases, leaving 9 bases not matched to a gene. The germline CDR1 and CDR2 sequences are SGHRS and YFSETQ. The CDR3 is CASSLGLAGAALYNEQFF. The CDR3 DNA is TGCGCCAGCAGCTTGGGGCTAGCGGGAGCTGCTCTCTACAATGAGCAGTTCTTC. Combining the CDR3 with reference TRBV5-1 and TRBJ2-1 gives the whole variable domain KAGVTQTPRYLIKTRGQQVTLSCSPISGHRSVSWYQQTPGQGLQFLFEYFSETQRNKGNFPGRFSGRQFSNSRSEMNVSTLELGDSALYLCASSLGLAGAALYNEQFFGPGTRLTVL.

The chain uses TRBV18 and TRBJ1-4; D is possibly TRBD1 (6 bases). This CDR3 is built from 14 residues. Trimming removed 3 bases from V and 6 bases from J, with 11 bases in between. The germline CDR1 and CDR2 sequences are KGHSH and LQKENI. CDR3 amino acids: CASSPGRTDEKLFF. In DNA, the CDR3 is TGTGCCAGCTCACCGGGGAGGACAGATGAAAAACTGTTTTTT.

The chain recombines TRBV6-2 or TRBV6-3 with TRBJ1-6, with 7 bases lining up with TRBD1. CDR1 and CDR2 (germline): MNHEY, SVGEGT. This CDR3 is 15 amino acids long. With 4 bases clipped from V and 5 bases from J, the junction kept 5 bases outside the gene matches. In nucleotides, the CDR3 is TGTGCCAGCAGTTTGGGGACAGCGGATAATTCACCCCTCCACTTT. This codes for CASSLGTADNSPLHF.

Here the CDR3 DNA reads TGTGCCTGGAGCTTCGGGACAGGGAACCAGCCCCAGCATTTT. Its translation is CAWSFGTGNQPQHF. V and J are TRBV30 and TRBJ1-5; TRBD1 matches 9 bases. J lost 7 bases, V lost 3 bases, and 7 bases had no gene match. The CDR3 is made up of 14 amino acids. Germline V CDR1 and CDR2: GTSNPN, SVGIG (reference sequence).

J is TRBJ1-1 and V is TRBV6-6; maybe TRBD1 (6 bases). V lost 5 bases, J lost 0 bases, and 10 bases lay in between. CDR1 MNHNY and CDR2 SVGAGI come from the germline V gene (reference sequence). This CDR3 contains 14 residues. The CDR3 loop is CASSHQGLNTEAFF. The CDR3 DNA follows: TGTGCCAGCAGTCACCAGGGGCTGAACACTGAAGCTTTCTTT.

This chain joins TRBV6-2 or TRBV6-3 and TRBJ2-3; D call uncertain. Germline CDR1 reads MNHEY; CDR2 reads SVGEGT. The V and J ends lost 2 bases and 4 bases respectively, with 4 bases between them. The CDR3 loop spans 12 amino acids. For the CDR3, the DNA is TGTGCCAGCAGTTACCCCCCAGATACGCAGTATTTT. Translating it yields CASSYPPDTQYF.

The rearrangement joins TRBV19 to TRBJ1-1; no definite D call. Germline CDR1 LNHDA, CDR2 SQIVND (reference sequence). Deletions cut 5 bases from V and 0 bases from J, with 10 bases between. There are 14 residues in the CDR3. CDR3 bases: TGTGCCAGTAGTTCGGACTTACTGAACACTGAAGCTTTCTTT. Translation gives CASSSDLLNTEAFF.

This chain uses TRBV10-2 with TRBJ1-5, with D uncertain. The CDR3 is 15 residues long. Germline lookup yields CDR1 WSHSY and CDR2 SAAADI. The V end lost 7 bases, the J end lost 0 bases, and 13 bases lay between the germline ends. The CDR3 DNA sequence: TGCGCCAGCATGGAAGGAGCAAATAGCAATCAGCCCCAGCATTTT. Amino acid sequence: CASMEGANSNQPQHF.

The table lists this clone with a count of one. V usage is TRBV2 and J usage is TRBJ2-4; 12 nucleotides match TRBD2. The CDR3 length is 14 residues. CDR1 and CDR2 from the germline V gene are SNHLY and FYNNEI. V was pared by 6 bases and J by 8 bases, with 5 bases of the junction left unmatched. In nucleotides, the CDR3 is TGTGCCAGCAGACTGACTAGCGGGAGTTACATTCAGTACTTC. This translates into CASRLTSGSYIQYF.

The rearrangement joins TRBV4-1 to TRBJ2-1, with D perhaps TRBD2 (6 bases). V dropped 0 bases and J dropped 3 bases, with 9 bases sitting between them. Germline V gene data show CDR1 as MGHRA and CDR2 as YSYEKL. This CDR3 has 15 amino acids. For the CDR3, the DNA is TGCGCCAGCAGCCAAGATCAGGACTACTACAATGAGCAGTTCTTC. Its protein is CASSQDQDYYNEQFF.

Turning to this clone: The identical CDR3 is also encoded by other nucleotide sequences in the sample. The rearrangement joins TRBV3-1 (or the pseudogene TRBV3-2) to TRBJ1-2, with 7 positions matching TRBD1. This CDR3 contains 15 residues. Germline CDR1 is LGHDT and CDR2 is YNNKEL (reference sequence). J lost 2 bases, V lost 3 bases, and 6 bases had no gene match. The CDR3 sequence: CASSQAGTANYGYTF. The CDR3 DNA sequence: TGTGCCAGCAGCCAGGCCGGGACAGCGAACTATGGCTACACCTTC.

The genes are TRBV5-1 and TRBJ1-2, with D possibly matching TRBD1 (6 bases). The germline V gene has CDR1 SGHRS and CDR2 YFSETQ. There are 14 residues in the CDR3. The ends were cut back, 3 bases at V and 4 bases at J, with 13 bases in the middle. In DNA form, the CDR3 reads TGCGCCAGCAGCTCGTCAGGGGAAGGCTATGGCTACACCTTC. Residues: CASSSSGEGYGYTF.

The chain uses TRBV7-2 and TRBJ2-7, with unresolved D. V gave up 0 bases and J gave up 3 bases, with 9 bases separating them. The CDR3 extends over 14 amino acids. Germline V gene sequence: CDR1 SGHTA, CDR2 FQGNSA. The CDR3 region has the DNA TGTGCCAGCAGCTTAGCCGTCAAGGGCTACGAGCAGTACTTC. Its protein product is CASSLAVKGYEQYF. The full variable domain, completed using reference TRBV7-2 and TRBJ2-7, is GAGVSQSPSNKVTEKGKDVELRCDPISGHTALYWYRQSLGQGLEFLIYFQGNSAPDKSGLPSDRFSAERTGGSVSTLTIQRTQQEDSAVYLCASSLAVKGYEQYFGPGTRLTVT.

The rearrangement joins TRBV24-1 to TRBJ1-5; D is possibly TRBD1 (5 bases). The germline gives CDR1 KGHDR, CDR2 SFDVKD. The V and J ends lost 0 bases and 3 bases respectively, with 8 bases between them. The CDR3 has 15 residues. The CDR3 nucleotides are TGTGCCACCAGTGATTTGGGGGGGGACAATCAGCCCCAGCATTTT. Amino acid sequence: CATSDLGGDNQPQHF.

The gene calls are TRBV19 and TRBJ1-5; D not resolved. Germline V gene data show CDR1 as LNHDA and CDR2 as SQIVND (reference sequence). CDR3 length: 15 amino acids. V lost 3 bases to trimming and J lost 0 bases, with 9 bases between them. The CDR3 DNA follows: TGTGCCAGTAGTATGGACGGGTATAGCAATCAGCCCCAGCATTTT. Amino acids: CASSMDGYSNQPQHF.